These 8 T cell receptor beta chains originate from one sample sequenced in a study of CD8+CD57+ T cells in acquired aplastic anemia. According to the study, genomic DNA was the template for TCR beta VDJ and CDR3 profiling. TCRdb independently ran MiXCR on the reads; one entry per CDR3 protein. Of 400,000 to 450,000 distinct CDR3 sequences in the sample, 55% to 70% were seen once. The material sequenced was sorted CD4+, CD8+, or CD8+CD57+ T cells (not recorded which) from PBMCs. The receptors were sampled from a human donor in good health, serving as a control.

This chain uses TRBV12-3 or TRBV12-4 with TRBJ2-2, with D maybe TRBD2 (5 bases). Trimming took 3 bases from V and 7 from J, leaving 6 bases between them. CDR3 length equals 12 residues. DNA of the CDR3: TGTGCCAGCAGTTTTCGGGGCGGGGAGCTGTTTTTT. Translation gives CASSFRGGELFF.

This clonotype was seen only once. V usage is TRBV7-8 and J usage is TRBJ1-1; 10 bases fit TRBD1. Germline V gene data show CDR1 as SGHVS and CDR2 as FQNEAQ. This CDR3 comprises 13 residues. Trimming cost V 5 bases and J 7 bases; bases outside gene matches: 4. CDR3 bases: TGTGCCAGCAGCCAAGGACAGGGGGGTGAAGCTTTCTTT. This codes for CASSQGQGGEAFF.

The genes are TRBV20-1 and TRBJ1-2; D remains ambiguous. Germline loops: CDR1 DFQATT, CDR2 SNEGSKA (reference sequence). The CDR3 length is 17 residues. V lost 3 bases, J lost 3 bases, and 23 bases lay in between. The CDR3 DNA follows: TGCAGTGCTAGCGGGTTAACGACTAGAGCGTCCTACTATGGCTACACCTTC. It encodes CSASGLTTRASYYGYTF.

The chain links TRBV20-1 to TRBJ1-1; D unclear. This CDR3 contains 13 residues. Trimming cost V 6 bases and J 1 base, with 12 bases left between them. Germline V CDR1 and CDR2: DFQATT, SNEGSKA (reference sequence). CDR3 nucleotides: TGCAGTGCCATGGAAGCGGGGAACACTGAAGCTTTCTTT. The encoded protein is CSAMEAGNTEAFF.

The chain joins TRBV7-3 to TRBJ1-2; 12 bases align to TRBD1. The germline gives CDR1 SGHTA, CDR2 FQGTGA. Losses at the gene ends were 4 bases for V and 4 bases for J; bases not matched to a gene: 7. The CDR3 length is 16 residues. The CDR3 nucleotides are TGTGCCAGCAGCTCAAATCCGGGACAGGGGGCCTATGGCTACACCTTC. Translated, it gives CASSSNPGQGAYGYTF.

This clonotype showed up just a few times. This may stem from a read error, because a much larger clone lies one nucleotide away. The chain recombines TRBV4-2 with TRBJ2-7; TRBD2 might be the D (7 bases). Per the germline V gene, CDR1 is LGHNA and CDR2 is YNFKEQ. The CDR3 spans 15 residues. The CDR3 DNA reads TGTGCCAGCAGCCAAGCCCCATGGGGGGGCTACGGGCAGTACTTC. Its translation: CASSQAPWGGYGQYF.

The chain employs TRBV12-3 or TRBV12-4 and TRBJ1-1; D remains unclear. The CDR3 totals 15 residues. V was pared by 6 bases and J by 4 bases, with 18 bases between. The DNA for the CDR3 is TGTGCCAGCAGACTCCCATCACTGTGGAGCACTGAAGCTTTCTTT. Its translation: CASRLPSLWSTEAFF.

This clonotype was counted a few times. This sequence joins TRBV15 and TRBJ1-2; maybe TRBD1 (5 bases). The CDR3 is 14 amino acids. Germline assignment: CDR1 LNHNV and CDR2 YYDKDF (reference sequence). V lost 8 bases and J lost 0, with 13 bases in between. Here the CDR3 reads CATLPQGANYGYTF. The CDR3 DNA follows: TGTGCCACCCTACCTCAGGGAGCTAACTATGGCTACACCTTC.